A selection of T cell receptor beta chains follows, all from one sample in a study of cytomegalovirus exposure and HLA in healthy donors. The method was immunoSEQ multiplex PCR; TCRdb's version includes in-frame clones alone and lacks a portion of them. The sample lists 99,000 or so clones, around 74% seen once, with around 1.2% in the top ten. Sequenced input: PBMCs. These receptors were obtained from a middle-aged man in good health and CMV-seronegative. The CDR3 runs from the conserved cysteine through the conserved F or W. The order of the fields is J gene, V gene, clone size, CDR3 protein. Part of the rows lack a size; the others show once, few, many or a class for expanded clones.

J: TRBJ2-7; V: TRBV4-1; size: once; CDR3: CASSQAQPRSEQYF
J: TRBJ1-3; V: TRBV29-1; size: .; CDR3: CSVDDRDSGNTIYF
J: TRBJ2-5; V: TRBV4-1; size: few; CDR3: CASSQDFIRGRFGKTQYF
J: TRBJ2-4; V: TRBV7-9; size: .; CDR3: CASSLEAGEVKNIQYF
J: TRBJ2-7; V: TRBV4-3; size: .; CDR3: CASSQDTGLRSYEQYF
J: TRBJ1-1; V: TRBV6-5; size: few; CDR3: CAGRRAGTHEAFF
J: TRBJ1-2; V: TRBV4-1; size: .; CDR3: CASSPQWGDYGYTF
J: TRBJ2-5; V: TRBV7-2; size: .; CDR3: CASSLVGSGGAGETQYF
J: TRBJ2-5; V: TRBV10-3; size: few; CDR3: CAISDPGLDPGETQYF
J: TRBJ1-3; V: TRBV5-1; size: .; CDR3: CASSYDRGLSSGNTIYF
J: TRBJ2-1; V: TRBV10-1; size: .; CDR3: CASSEGLAGGWSYNEQFF
J: TRBJ2-1; V: TRBV6-1; size: .; CDR3: CASSVGLAGDPSYNEQFF
J: TRBJ2-1; V: TRBV6-6; size: .; CDR3: CASSYSASPSYNEQFF
J: TRBJ1-5; V: TRBV19; size: .; CDR3: CASSQGDQPQHF
J: TRBJ1-2; V: TRBV28; size: once; CDR3: CASSLLGGYGYTF
J: TRBJ2-2; V: TRBV10-1; size: few; CDR3: CASSDSGGSTGELFF
J: TRBJ1-1; V: TRBV28; size: .; CDR3: CASIEQGKTEAFF
J: TRBJ2-3; V: TRBV4-1; size: .; CDR3: CASSQEGQRGDHTDTQYF
J: TRBJ2-5; V: TRBV6-5; size: .; CDR3: CASSSSGWGETQYF
J: TRBJ1-1; V: TRBV7-8; size: .; CDR3: CASSLPLSGSGTEAFF
J: TRBJ2-3; V: TRBV6-5; size: .; CDR3: CASTETSGRTDTQYF
J: TRBJ2-1; V: TRBV4-1; size: few; CDR3: CASSLRYNEQFF
J: TRBJ2-1; V: TRBV10-2; size: .; CDR3: CASSESHYNEQFF
J: TRBJ1-4; V: TRBV11-3; size: .; CDR3: CASSPNRGANEKLFF
J: TRBJ1-2; V: TRBV7-8; size: .; CDR3: CASSLARTEIYGYTF
J: TRBJ1-4; V: TRBV4-2; size: few; CDR3: CASSQAGQGVEKLFF
J: TRBJ2-3; V: TRBV7-2; size: .; CDR3: CASSYLAGGYTDTQYF
J: TRBJ1-1; V: TRBV11-1; size: once; CDR3: CASKGGQGIVNTEAFF
J: TRBJ2-5; V: TRBV25-1; size: .; CDR3: CASSEYRVVGTETQYF
J: TRBJ1-2; V: TRBV27; size: .; CDR3: CASSLNRQGTPNYGYTF
J: TRBJ1-2; V: TRBV19; size: .; CDR3: CASSEQSYGYTF
J: TRBJ2-7; V: TRBV29-1; size: once; CDR3: CSVEDSAGGPGYEQYF
J: TRBJ2-7; V: TRBV9; size: once; CDR3: CASSVGSANTYEQYF
J: TRBJ2-7; V: TRBV9; size: .; CDR3: CASSVARTGGEQYF
J: TRBJ2-3; V: TRBV19; size: once; CDR3: CASSIGLASTDTQYF
J: TRBJ2-7; V: TRBV19; size: .; CDR3: CASSSRTGATRRNYEQYF
J: TRBJ2-5; V: TRBV19; size: .; CDR3: CASSPQGGQIISETQYF
J: TRBJ2-5; V: TRBV11-2; size: .; CDR3: CASSLGLAGVETQYF
J: TRBJ2-7; V: TRBV6-1; size: .; CDR3: CASSEEQLGSYEQYF
J: TRBJ2-5; V: TRBV18; size: .; CDR3: CASSPPPGETQYF
J: TRBJ2-3; V: TRBV19; size: .; CDR3: CASRTPRASGSESDTQYF
J: TRBJ2-7; V: TRBV2; size: once; CDR3: CASSPRDSSHEQYF
J: TRBJ1-2; V: TRBV28; size: .; CDR3: CASETGRYYGYTF
J: TRBJ2-3; V: TRBV25-1; size: .; CDR3: CASSEFSGGREDTQYF
J: TRBJ2-7; V: TRBV4-3; size: few; CDR3: CASSQDWGQGSSYEQYF
J: TRBJ1-1; V: TRBV7-3; size: few; CDR3: CASSPQGAMNTEAFF
J: TRBJ1-4; V: TRBV7-9; size: few; CDR3: CASSPGRSATNEKLFF
J: TRBJ2-5; V: TRBV11-2; size: .; CDR3: CASSLRDSRDF
J: TRBJ1-5; V: TRBV6-6; size: .; CDR3: CASSYSRGGPQHF
J: TRBJ1-4; V: TRBV6-6; size: .; CDR3: CASSPGQGREKLFF
J: TRBJ2-3; V: TRBV7-2; size: .; CDR3: CASNGGQGRTDTQYF
J: TRBJ2-3; V: TRBV27; size: .; CDR3: CASSLWTSGATDTQYF
J: .; V: TRBV6-6; size: .; CDR3: CASSPGTGTSYEQYF
J: TRBJ2-5; V: TRBV4-2; size: .; CDR3: CASSQDPGGGETQYF
J: TRBJ2-2; V: TRBV27; size: once; CDR3: CASSPLAGGRVGELFF
J: TRBJ1-4; V: TRBV5-1; size: .; CDR3: CASSPGTGSVRLFF
J: TRBJ1-2; V: TRBV5-1; size: once; CDR3: CASSLAGTGRTRDGYTF
J: TRBJ2-3; V: TRBV30; size: .; CDR3: CAWSRRERDTQYF